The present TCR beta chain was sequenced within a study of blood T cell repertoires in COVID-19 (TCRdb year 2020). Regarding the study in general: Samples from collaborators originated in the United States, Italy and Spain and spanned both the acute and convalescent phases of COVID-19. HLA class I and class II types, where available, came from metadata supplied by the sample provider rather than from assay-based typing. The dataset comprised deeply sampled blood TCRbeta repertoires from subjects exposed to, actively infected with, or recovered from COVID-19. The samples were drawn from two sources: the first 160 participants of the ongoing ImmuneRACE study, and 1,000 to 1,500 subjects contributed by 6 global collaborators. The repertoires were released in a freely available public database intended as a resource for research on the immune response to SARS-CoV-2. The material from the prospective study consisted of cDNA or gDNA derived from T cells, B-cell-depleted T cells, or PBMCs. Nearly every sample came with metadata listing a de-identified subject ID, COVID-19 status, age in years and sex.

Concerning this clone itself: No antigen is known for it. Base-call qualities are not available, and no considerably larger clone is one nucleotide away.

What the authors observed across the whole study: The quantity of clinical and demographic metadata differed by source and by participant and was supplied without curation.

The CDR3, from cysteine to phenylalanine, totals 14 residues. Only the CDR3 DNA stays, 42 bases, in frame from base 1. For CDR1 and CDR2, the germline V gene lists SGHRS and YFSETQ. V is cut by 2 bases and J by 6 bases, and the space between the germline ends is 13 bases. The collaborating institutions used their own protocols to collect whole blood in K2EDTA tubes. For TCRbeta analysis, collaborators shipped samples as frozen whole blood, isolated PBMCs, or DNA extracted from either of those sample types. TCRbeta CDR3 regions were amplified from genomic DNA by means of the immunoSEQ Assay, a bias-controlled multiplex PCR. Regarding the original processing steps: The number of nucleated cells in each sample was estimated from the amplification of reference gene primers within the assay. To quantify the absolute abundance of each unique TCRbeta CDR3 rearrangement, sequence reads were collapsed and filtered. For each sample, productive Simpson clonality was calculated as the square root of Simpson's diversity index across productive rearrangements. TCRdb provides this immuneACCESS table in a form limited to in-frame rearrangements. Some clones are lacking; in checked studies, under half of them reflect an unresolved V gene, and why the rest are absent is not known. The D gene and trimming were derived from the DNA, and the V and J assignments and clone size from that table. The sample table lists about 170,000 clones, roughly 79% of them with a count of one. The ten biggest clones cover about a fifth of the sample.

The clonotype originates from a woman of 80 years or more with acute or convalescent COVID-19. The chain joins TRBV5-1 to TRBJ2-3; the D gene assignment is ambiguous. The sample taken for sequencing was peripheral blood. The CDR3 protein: CASSFRTRADTQYF. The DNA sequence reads TGCGCCAGCAGCTTTAGAACGCGCGCGGATACGCAGTATTTT.